A selection of T cell receptor beta chains follows, all from one sample in a study of monozygotic twins with inflammatory bowel disease. Reanalyzing the 5' RACE reads, TCRdb keeps one entry per CDR3 protein, without DNA. This listing includes more than 120,000 distinct CDR3 sequences. The sequenced material came from blood. These receptors were collected from a human donor with ulcerative colitis or Crohn's disease, or a healthy co-twin of an affected twin (not recorded which). The CDR3 runs from the conserved cysteine through the conserved F or W.

J gene	V gene	CDR3 length	CDR3 protein
TRBJ2-5	TRBV5-8	16	CASSLGGQSVMETQYF
TRBJ2-3	TRBV7-8	16	CASSLVSGRGSDTQYF
TRBJ1-1	TRBV20-1	16	CSARVLTGGSGTEAFF
TRBJ2-7	TRBV29-1	14	CSVTVPGNDYEQYF
TRBJ1-5	TRBV6-1	15	CASRTTGTGDQPQHF
TRBJ2-7	TRBV7-2	15	CASSPVRGGSYEQYF
TRBJ2-7	TRBV20-1	16	CSARGSGGRSSYEQYF
TRBJ1-6	TRBV4-3	15	CASSFDRAAGSPLHF
TRBJ2-2	TRBV7-2	14	CASSPRLNTGELFF
TRBJ2-7	TRBV5-1	12	CASSRGQVEQYF
TRBJ1-1	TRBV18	16	CASSPVTKKADTEAFF
TRBJ2-2	TRBV19	15	CASSILRQGAGELFF
TRBJ1-6	TRBV12-3/TRBV12-4	14	CASSLDRADSPLHF
TRBJ2-3	TRBV5-1	14	CASSLLRAEDTQYF
TRBJ2-7	TRBV12-3/TRBV12-4	16	CASSPHGTGDSYEQYF
TRBJ2-1	TRBV20-1	14	CSAGLLSSYNEQFF
TRBJ1-2	TRBV5-1	14	CASSLEGPRRGYTF
TRBJ1-5	TRBV12-3/TRBV12-4	17	CASSHGDGIYSNQPQHF
TRBJ2-7	TRBV7-2	16	CASSTSAGTQIYEQYF
TRBJ1-6	TRBV12-3/TRBV12-4	14	CASSPGGHNSPLHF
TRBJ1-1	TRBV5-6	15	CASSLVPGMNTEAFF
TRBJ2-2	TRBV4-3	16	CASSPLAGGLPGELFF